The rows below give T cell receptor beta chains drawn from one sample of a study of T cell changes during pregnancy in multiple sclerosis. Produced via immunoSEQ multiplex PCR; TCRdb's table is partial and in-frame only. The sample lists about 76,000 clones; roughly 93% were seen once. The material was peripheral blood, obtained in the second trimester of pregnancy. These receptors were collected from a female donor with multiple sclerosis, enrolled in a pregnancy study. Each CDR3 is given with its conserved first and last residue. A D gene is named only where the DNA matches it firmly. The listing skips clone size in some rows; elsewhere it reads once, few, many or a size class.

V: TRBV6-5; J: TRBJ2-7; D: .; size: .; DNA: TGTGCCAGCAGAAGGGCTTCGGGGGAAACCTACGAGCAGTACTTC; CDR3: CASRRASGETYEQYF
V: TRBV10-2; J: TRBJ1-5; D: TRBD1; size: .; DNA: TGCGCCAGCAGAGGGACAGGCGAGGCTCAGCCCCAGCATTTT; CDR3: CASRGTGEAQPQHF
V: TRBV9; J: TRBJ2-3; D: .; size: .; DNA: TGTGCCAGCAGCGTAGGTGCCGGGAATGGTGGCAATCAGCCCCAGTATTTT; CDR3: CASSVGAGNGGNQPQYF
V: TRBV11-1; J: TRBJ2-7; D: .; size: .; DNA: TGTGCCAGCAGCCAGGTCAGGGGACGAGCAGACTTTACCACCTACGAGCAGTACTTC; CDR3: CASSQVRGRADFTTYEQYF
V: TRBV5-6; J: TRBJ1-1; D: .; size: .; DNA: TGTGCCAGCAGCTTGGTGCCGGGGTTCGGTAGCACTGAAGCTTTCTTT; CDR3: CASSLVPGFGSTEAFF
V: TRBV27; J: TRBJ2-1; D: .; size: .; DNA: TGTGCCAGCAGTTTAGCGGGGGCCCCACGGGGTGAGTTCTTC; CDR3: CASSLAGAPRGEFF
V: TRBV30; J: TRBJ1-1; D: TRBD1; size: .; DNA: TGTGCCTGGGGGACAGGGGCGAACACTGAAGCTTTCTTT; CDR3: CAWGTGANTEAFF
V: TRBV27; J: TRBJ1-2; D: .; size: .; DNA: TGTGCCAGCAGTTTTCAGGGGACGAACTATGGCTACACCTTC; CDR3: CASSFQGTNYGYTF
V: TRBV9; J: TRBJ2-7; D: .; size: once; DNA: TGTGCCAGCAGCGTCGGAACGGGTAGCTCCTACGAGCAGTACTTC; CDR3: CASSVGTGSSYEQYF
V: TRBV11-2; J: TRBJ2-7; D: TRBD2; size: .; DNA: TGTGCCAGCAGCGCTGGGACTAGCGTCGAGCAGTACTTC; CDR3: CASSAGTSVEQYF